This T cell receptor (beta chain) was recovered during a study of cytomegalovirus exposure and HLA in healthy donors. The V end lost 4 bases, the J end lost 1 base, and 14 bases lay between the germline ends. The CDR3 length is 15 residues. The germline V gene has CDR1 SGHRS and CDR2 YFSETQ. The PCR used 60 Vbeta and 13 Jbeta primers. Method: immunoSEQ multiplex PCR; TCRdb's copy keeps in-frame clones and lacks some. The data contain some 250,000 clones, 82% of them singletons. Sequenced material: PBMCs. The source of this sequence is a woman between 40 and 50 years old in good health and CMV-seropositive. The rearrangement joins TRBV5-1 to TRBJ1-2, with D possibly TRBD1 on 5 matching bases. This chain's CDR3 is CASSQGSSDNYGYTF. The CDR3 DNA reads TGCGCCAGCAGCCAGGGAAGTTCGGATAACTATGGCTACACCTTC.